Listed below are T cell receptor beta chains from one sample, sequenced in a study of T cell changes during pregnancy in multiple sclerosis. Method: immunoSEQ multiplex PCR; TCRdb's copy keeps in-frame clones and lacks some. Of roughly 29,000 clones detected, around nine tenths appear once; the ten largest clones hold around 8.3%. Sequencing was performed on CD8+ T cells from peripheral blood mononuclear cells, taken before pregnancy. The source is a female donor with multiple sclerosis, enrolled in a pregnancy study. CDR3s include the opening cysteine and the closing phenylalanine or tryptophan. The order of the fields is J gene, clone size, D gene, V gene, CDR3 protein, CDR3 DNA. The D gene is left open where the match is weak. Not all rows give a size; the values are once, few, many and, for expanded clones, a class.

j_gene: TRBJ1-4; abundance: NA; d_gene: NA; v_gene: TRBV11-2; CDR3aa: CASSLGGPGEKLFF; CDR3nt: TGTGCCAGCAGCTTAGGGGGGCCCGGTGAAAAACTGTTTTTT
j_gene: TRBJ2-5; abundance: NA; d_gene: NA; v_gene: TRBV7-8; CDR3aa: CASSLYQRAYQETQYF; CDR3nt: TGTGCCAGCAGCTTATACCAGCGGGCTTACCAAGAGACCCAGTACTTC
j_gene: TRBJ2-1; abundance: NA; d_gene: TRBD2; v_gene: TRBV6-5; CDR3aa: CASSYWEGPGNEQFF; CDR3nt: TGTGCCAGCAGTTACTGGGAGGGGCCGGGGAATGAGCAGTTCTTC
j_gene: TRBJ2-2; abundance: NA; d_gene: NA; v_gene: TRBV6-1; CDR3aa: CASSEATEPTGELFF; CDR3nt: TGTGCCAGCAGTGAGGCTACAGAACCCACCGGGGAGCTGTTTTTT
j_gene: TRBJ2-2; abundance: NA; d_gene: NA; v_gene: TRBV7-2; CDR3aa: CASSLVRDTGELFF; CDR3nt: TGTGCCAGCAGCTTAGTTCGGGACACCGGGGAGCTGTTTTTT
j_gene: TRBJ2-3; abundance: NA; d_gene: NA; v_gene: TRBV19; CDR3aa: CASSMAETGTDTQYF; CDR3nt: TGTGCCAGTAGTATGGCGGAAACTGGCACAGATACGCAGTATTTT
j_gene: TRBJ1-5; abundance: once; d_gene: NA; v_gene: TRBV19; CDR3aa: CASHRGGYNQPQHF; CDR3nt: TGTGCCAGCCACCGTGGGGGGTACAATCAGCCCCAGCATTTT
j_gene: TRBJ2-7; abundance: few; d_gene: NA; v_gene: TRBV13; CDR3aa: CASSRTDSSYEQYF; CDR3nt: TGTGCCAGCAGCCGGACAGACAGCTCCTACGAGCAGTACTTC
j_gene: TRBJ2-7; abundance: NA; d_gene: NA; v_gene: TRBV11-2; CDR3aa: CASSLDSGNWAEYEQYF; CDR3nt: TGTGCCAGCAGCTTAGATTCGGGGAATTGGGCAGAGTACGAGCAGTACTTC
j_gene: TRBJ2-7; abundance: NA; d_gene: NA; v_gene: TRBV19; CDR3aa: CASSESGDYEQYF; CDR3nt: TGTGCCAGTAGTGAATCAGGGGACTACGAGCAGTACTTC
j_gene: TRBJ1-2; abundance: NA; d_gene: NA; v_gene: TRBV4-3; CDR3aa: CASSQVQGADGYTF; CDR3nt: TGCGCCAGCAGCCAAGTCCAAGGGGCAGATGGCTACACCTTC
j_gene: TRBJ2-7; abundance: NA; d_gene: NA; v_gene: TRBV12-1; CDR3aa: CASSFGALTYEQYF; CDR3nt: TGTGCCAGCAGCTTTGGAGCGCTAACCTACGAGCAGTACTTC
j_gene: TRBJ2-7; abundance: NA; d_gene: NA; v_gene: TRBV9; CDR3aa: CASSVSGGGDPYEQYF; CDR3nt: TGTGCCAGCAGCGTCTCAGGCGGAGGGGATCCCTACGAGCAGTACTTC
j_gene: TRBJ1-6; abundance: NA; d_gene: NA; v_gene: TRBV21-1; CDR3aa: CASSKEFEGDLYNSPLHF; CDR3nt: TGTGCCAGCAGCAAAGAATTTGAGGGGGACCTTTATAATTCACCCCTCCACTTT
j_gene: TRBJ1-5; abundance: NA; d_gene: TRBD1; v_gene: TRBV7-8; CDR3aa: CASSLGQGGPQHF; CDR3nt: TGTGCCAGCAGCTTAGGGCAGGGGGGACCCCAGCATTTT
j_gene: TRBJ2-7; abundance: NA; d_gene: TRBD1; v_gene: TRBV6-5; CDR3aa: CASRSGTDLYEQYF; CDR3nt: TGTGCCAGCCGGTCCGGGACAGACCTGTACGAGCAGTACTTC
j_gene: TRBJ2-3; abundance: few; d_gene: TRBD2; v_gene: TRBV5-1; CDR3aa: CASSFPAPSGGAEDTQYF; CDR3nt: TGCGCCAGCAGCTTCCCCGCCCCTAGCGGGGGGGCAGAAGATACGCAGTATTTT
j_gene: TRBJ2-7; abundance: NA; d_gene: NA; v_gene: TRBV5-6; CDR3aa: CASSLSGHVVYEQYF; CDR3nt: TGTGCCAGCAGCTTGAGCGGGCACGTGGTCTACGAGCAGTACTTC
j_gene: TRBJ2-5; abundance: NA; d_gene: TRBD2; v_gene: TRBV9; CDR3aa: CASSVATGGEETQYF; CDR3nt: TGTGCCAGCAGCGTAGCTACGGGAGGGGAAGAGACCCAGTACTTC
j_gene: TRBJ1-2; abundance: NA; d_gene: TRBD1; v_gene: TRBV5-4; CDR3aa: CASSLGGQGLNYGYTF; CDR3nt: TGTGCCAGCAGCTTGGGAGGACAGGGACTCAACTATGGCTACACCTTC
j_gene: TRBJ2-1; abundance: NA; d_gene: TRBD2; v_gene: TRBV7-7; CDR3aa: CVCGAGGRDNEQFF; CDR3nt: TGTGTATGTGGGGCGGGGGGTCGAGACAATGAGCAGTTCTTC
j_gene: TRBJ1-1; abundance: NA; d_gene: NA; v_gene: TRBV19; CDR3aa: CASRSAPVGREAFF; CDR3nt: TGTGCCAGTAGATCCGCCCCGGTGGGGCGTGAAGCTTTCTTT
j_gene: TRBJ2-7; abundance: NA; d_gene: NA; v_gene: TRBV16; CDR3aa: CASSLPGQPYEQYF; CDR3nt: TGTGCCAGCTCCCTCCCTGGGCAGCCCTACGAGCAGTACTTC
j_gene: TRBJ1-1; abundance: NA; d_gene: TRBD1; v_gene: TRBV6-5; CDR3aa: CASREGGWVTEAFF; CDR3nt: TGTGCCAGCAGGGAAGGGGGCTGGGTCACTGAAGCTTTCTTT
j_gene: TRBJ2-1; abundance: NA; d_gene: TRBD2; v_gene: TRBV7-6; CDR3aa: CASSLMGSGGLLANEQFF; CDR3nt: TGTGCCAGCAGCTTAATGGGTAGCGGGGGACTTCTCGCCAATGAGCAGTTCTTC
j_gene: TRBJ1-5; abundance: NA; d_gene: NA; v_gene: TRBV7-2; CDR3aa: CASSLNAGQPQHF; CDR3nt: TGTGCCAGCAGCCTTAATGCGGGCCAGCCCCAGCATTTT
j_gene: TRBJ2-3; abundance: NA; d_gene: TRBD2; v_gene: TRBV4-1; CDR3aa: CASSRMASGGAGDTQYF; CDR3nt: TGCGCCAGCAGTCGCATGGCTAGCGGGGGGGCAGGAGATACGCAGTATTTT
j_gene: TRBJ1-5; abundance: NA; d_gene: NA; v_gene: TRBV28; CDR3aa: CASSSGDAANQPQHF; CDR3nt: TGTGCCAGCAGTTCAGGGGATGCGGCCAATCAGCCCCAGCATTTT
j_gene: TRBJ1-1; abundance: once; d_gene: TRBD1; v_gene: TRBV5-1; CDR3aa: CASSLGQGVTEAFF; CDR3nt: TGCGCCAGCAGCTTGGGACAGGGGGTCACTGAAGCTTTCTTT
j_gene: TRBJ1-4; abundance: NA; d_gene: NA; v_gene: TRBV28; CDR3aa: CASSLQGWDEKLFF; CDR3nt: TGTGCCAGCAGTTTACAGGGTTGGGATGAAAAACTGTTTTTT
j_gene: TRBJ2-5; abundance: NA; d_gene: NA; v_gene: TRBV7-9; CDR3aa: CASSSGINQETQYF; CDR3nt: TGTGCCAGCAGCTCGGGGATTAATCAAGAGACCCAGTACTTC
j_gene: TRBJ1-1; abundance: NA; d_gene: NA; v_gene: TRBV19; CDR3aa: CATAGAAEAFF; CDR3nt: TGTGCTACGGCAGGGGCGGCTGAAGCTTTCTTT
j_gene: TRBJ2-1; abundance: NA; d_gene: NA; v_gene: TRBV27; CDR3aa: CASFRLPRGEQFF; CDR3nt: TGTGCCAGCTTTCGACTTCCCCGGGGTGAGCAGTTCTTC
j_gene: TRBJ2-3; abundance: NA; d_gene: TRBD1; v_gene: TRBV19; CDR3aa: CASSSPGTGTDTQYF; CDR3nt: TGTGCCAGTAGTTCTCCCGGGACAGGCACAGATACGCAGTATTTT
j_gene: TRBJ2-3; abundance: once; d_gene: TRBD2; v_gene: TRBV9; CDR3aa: CASSVNPAGGPSTDTQYF; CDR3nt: TGTGCCAGCAGCGTAAATCCAGCGGGGGGGCCTAGCACAGATACGCAGTATTTT
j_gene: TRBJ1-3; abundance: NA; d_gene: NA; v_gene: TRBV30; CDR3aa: CAWTHLSGNTIYF; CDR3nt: TGTGCCTGGACACATCTCTCTGGAAACACCATATATTTT